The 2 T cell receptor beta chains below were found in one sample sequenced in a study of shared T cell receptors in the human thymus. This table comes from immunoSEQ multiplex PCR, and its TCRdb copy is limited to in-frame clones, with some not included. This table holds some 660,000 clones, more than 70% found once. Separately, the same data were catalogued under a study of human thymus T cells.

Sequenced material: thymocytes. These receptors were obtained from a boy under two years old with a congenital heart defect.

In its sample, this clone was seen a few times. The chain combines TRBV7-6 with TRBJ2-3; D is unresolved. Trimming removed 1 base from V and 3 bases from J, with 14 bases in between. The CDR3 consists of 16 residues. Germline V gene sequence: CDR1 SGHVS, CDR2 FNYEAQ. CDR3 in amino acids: CASSLGIAPGTDTQYF. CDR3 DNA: TGTGCCAGCAGCTTAGGAATAGCCCCCGGTACAGATACGCAGTATTTT.

The CDR3 protein is CASSQAVLDRGRAGYGYTF. As DNA, the CDR3 is TGCGCCAGCAGCCAAGCGGTATTGGACAGGGGGCGCGCAGGGTATGGCTACACCTTC. The chain is built from TRBV4-1 and TRBJ1-2; 11 bases are shared with TRBD1. The length of the CDR3 is 19 residues. CDR1 is MGHRA and CDR2 is YSYEKL in the germline V gene. Losses at the gene ends were 1 base for V and 5 bases for J; bases not matched to a gene: 15.